This T cell receptor (beta chain) emerged from a study of T cell responses to AZD1222 COVID-19 vaccine. Data came from immunoSEQ multiplex PCR; TCRdb stores just in-frame clones and leaves some out. There are 90,000 to 100,000 clones in the sample; roughly 85% occur only once, and around 3.1% lies in the top ten. This CDR3 contains 13 residues. CDR1 is GTSNPN and CDR2 is SVGIG in the germline V gene (reference sequence). V trimming: 1 base; J trimming: 6 bases; junction bases outside the gene matches: 6. The gene calls are TRBV30 and TRBJ2-7; 7 nucleotides align to TRBD2. The sequencing here drew on peripheral blood, taken on day 0 of AZD1222 vaccination. This clonotype originated in an adult in good health. CDR3 sequence: CAWSAAGVGEQYV. CDR3 nucleotide sequence: TGTGCCTGGAGTGCCGCGGGAGTGGGCGAGCAGTACGTC.